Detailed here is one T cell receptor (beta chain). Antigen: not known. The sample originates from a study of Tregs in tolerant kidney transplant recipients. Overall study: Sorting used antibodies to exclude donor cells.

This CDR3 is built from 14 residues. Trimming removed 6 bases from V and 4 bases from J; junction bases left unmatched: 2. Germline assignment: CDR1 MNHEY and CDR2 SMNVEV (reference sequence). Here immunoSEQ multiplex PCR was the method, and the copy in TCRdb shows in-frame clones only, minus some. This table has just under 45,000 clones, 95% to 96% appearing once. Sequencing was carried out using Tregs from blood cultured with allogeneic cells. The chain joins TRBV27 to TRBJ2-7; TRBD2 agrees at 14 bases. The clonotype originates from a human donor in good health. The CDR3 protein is CASRTSGREYEQYF. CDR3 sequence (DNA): TGTGCCAGCAGGACTAGCGGGAGGGAATACGAGCAGTACTTC.